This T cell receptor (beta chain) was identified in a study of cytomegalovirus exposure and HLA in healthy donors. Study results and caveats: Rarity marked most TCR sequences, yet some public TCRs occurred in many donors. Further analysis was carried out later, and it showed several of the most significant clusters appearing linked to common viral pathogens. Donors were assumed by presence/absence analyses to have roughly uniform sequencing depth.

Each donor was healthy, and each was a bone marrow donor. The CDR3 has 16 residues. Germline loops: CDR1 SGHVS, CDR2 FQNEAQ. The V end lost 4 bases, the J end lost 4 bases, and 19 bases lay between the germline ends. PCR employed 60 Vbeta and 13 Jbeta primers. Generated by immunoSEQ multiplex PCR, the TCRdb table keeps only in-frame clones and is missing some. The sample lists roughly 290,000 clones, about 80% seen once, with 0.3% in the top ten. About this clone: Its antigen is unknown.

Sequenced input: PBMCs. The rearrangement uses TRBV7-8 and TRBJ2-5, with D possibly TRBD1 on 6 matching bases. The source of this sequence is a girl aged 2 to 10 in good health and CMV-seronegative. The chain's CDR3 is CASSSKVQGLGETQYF. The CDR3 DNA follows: TGTGCCAGCAGCTCCAAGGTACAGGGTCTTGGAGAGACCCAGTACTTC.